A single sample gave rise to the 27 T cell receptor beta chains below, sequenced in a study of blood T cells in healthy people across ages. A sample-barcoded 5' primer and a J-beta primer mix were used in a second PCR of roughly 6 to 12 cycles. TCRdb re-called the 5' RACE reads through MiXCR, storing one row per CDR3 protein. The table shows 780,000 or so distinct CDR3 sequences, with roughly 25% occurring only once. These sequences were also reported in another study, on T cells of mothers and their children.

Sequencing used blood. All receptors come from a boy aged 5-17 years in good health.

Notes on this clonotype: A much larger clonotype is one base distant, so this may be a read error. V gene TRBV20-1 combines with J gene TRBJ2-7, with D possibly being TRBD1 (6 bases). The J call may be incorrect, as the DNA end agrees better with TRBJ2-6. Germline assignment: CDR1 DFQATT and CDR2 SNEGSKA (reference sequence). The CDR3 has 14 residues. The CDR3 bases are TGCAGTGCCGGTTACAGGGCTGGGGCCAACGTCCTGACTTTC. Translation gives CSAGYRAGANVLTF.

The chain joins TRBV2 to TRBJ2-1; possible D gene TRBD2, 5 bases. CDR3 length: 15 residues. Trimming removed 2 bases at V and 0 bases at J, with 8 bases between. Germline values: CDR1 SNHLY, CDR2 FYNNEI. The CDR3 reads CASSESGNSYNEQFF. The CDR3 DNA reads TGTGCCAGCAGTGAATCCGGGAACTCCTACAATGAGCAGTTCTTC.

This clonotype was picked up a small number of times. The chain recombines TRBV19 with TRBJ2-1; possible D gene TRBD2, 5 bases. The length of the CDR3 is 14 residues. Germline V lookup: CDR1 LNHDA, CDR2 SQIVND (reference sequence). The V end was cut by 9 bases, the J end by 8 bases, with 20 bases between. Written as DNA, the CDR3 is TGTGCCAGCAGTCCGGAGGACTGGCCCGATGAGCAGTTCTTC. Translated, it gives CASSPEDWPDEQFF.

This chain joins TRBV3-1 and TRBJ2-1, with D unresolved. CDR3 size: 14 residues. Trimming stripped 7 bases from V and 9 bases from J, with 19 bases between. Germline V CDR1 and CDR2: LGHDT, YNNKEL (reference sequence). The CDR3 coding sequence is TGTGCCAGCAACCGGGCCGAATACTTGGGTGAGCAGTTCTTC. Encoded protein: CASNRAEYLGEQFF.

This clonotype was recorded a few times. The rearrangement links TRBV28 to TRBJ2-5; 7 bases fit TRBD2. The DNA end lines up better with TRBJ2-7; the J call may be wrong. From germline, CDR1 is MDHEN and CDR2 SYDVKM. CDR3 length: 15 amino acids. CDR3 amino acids: CASSFLVGGRNEQYF. CDR3 nucleotide sequence: TGTGCCAGCAGTTTTCTAGTGGGGGGGAGGAACGAGCAGTACTTC.

A few counts support this clonotype. The chain uses TRBV25-1 and TRBJ2-4; 9 nucleotides agree with TRBD1. The CDR3 has 15 residues. Germline assignment: CDR1 MGHDK and CDR2 SYGVNS. The J segment lost 2 bases and the V segment lost 6 bases, leaving 5 bases of the junction unmatched. The chain's CDR3 is CASSPGQGTKNIQYF. The CDR3 DNA follows: TGTGCCAGCAGCCCGGGACAGGGTACCAAAAACATTCAGTACTTC.

This clonotype was recorded a few times. The rearrangement links TRBV4-3 to TRBJ2-5; D is unresolved. The length of the CDR3 is 16 residues. The V end lost 1 base, the J end lost 5 bases, and 17 bases lay between the germline ends. Germline lookup yields CDR1 LGHNA and CDR2 YSLEER. The CDR3 is CASSQGDASARETQYF. The CDR3 nucleotides are TGCGCCAGCAGCCAAGGAGATGCTTCGGCCCGGGAGACCCAGTACTTC.

This clonotype showed up just a few times. This chain links TRBV5-1 with TRBJ2-1; 7 bases agree with TRBD1. TRBJ2-7 matches the DNA end more closely, so the J call is doubtful. There are 17 residues in the CDR3. Germline CDR1 is SGHRS and CDR2 is YFSETQ. DNA for the CDR3: TGCGCCAGCAGCTTGGCCGACGACAGGGCTTTTCTCTACGAGCAGTACTTC. Protein sequence: CASSLADDRAFLYEQYF.

The chain is built from TRBV19 and TRBJ2-5; TRBD2 is a possible D gene (7 bases). The CDR3 is 13 amino acids. Germline values: CDR1 LNHDA, CDR2 SQIVND (reference sequence). Trimming removed 11 bases at V and 4 bases at J, with 17 bases between. The DNA of the CDR3 is TGTGCCCCTCCAGGGGCTAGCGGAGAGACCCAGTACTTC. This sequence encodes CAPPGASGETQYF.

The chain combines TRBV15 with TRBJ2-7; tentative D call: TRBD1 (6 bases). V lost 5 bases and J 4 bases, leaving 24 bases between the germline ends. The CDR3 has 17 amino acids. CDR1 and CDR2 (germline): LNHNV, YYDKDF (reference sequence). The DNA for the CDR3 is TGTGCCACCAGCCCGAGTCAGGGGCTAGGTTGGGGGTACGAGCAGTACTTC. Its protein is CATSPSQGLGWGYEQYF.

The chain joins TRBV13 to TRBJ2-7; TRBD2 is a possible D gene (6 bases). Trimming cost V 4 bases and J 5 bases, with 12 bases left between them. Per the germline V gene, CDR1 is PRHDT and CDR2 is FYEKMQ (reference sequence). The CDR3 covers 13 residues. CDR3 in amino acids: CASSSAGPNEQYF. The CDR3 bases are TGTGCCAGCAGCTCGGCGGGGCCGAACGAGCAGTACTTC.

This clonotype was observed once. The rearrangement uses TRBV28 and TRBJ2-4; 7 positions agree with TRBD2. The CDR3 consists of 16 residues. Trimming removed 1 base from V and 0 bases from J; junction bases left unmatched: 3. Germline V gene lookup returns CDR1 MDHEN and CDR2 SYDVKM. In DNA form, the CDR3 reads TGTGCCAGCAGTTTATCGGTAGCGGGAGCCAAAAACATTCAGTACTTC. Translating gives CASSLSVAGAKNIQYF.

This clonotype has a handful of counts. V and J are TRBV29-1 and TRBJ2-5; the D gene is possibly TRBD2 (6 bases). This CDR3 region has 12 residues. Trimming removed 5 bases at V and 5 bases at J, with 12 bases between. CDR1 and CDR2 from the germline V gene are SQVTM and ANQGSEA. The CDR3 region has the DNA TGCAGCGTTTCTTGGGGGAGGGAGACCCAGTACTTC. Translated, it gives CSVSWGRETQYF.

This clonotype was counted a few times. The chain joins TRBV12-3 or TRBV12-4 to TRBJ1-2; D not certain. This CDR3 is built from 12 residues. V gave up 3 bases and J gave up 4 bases, with 6 bases separating them. CDR3 DNA sequence: TGTGCCAGCAGTTTGCCCGGCTATGGCTACACCTTC. It encodes CASSLPGYGYTF.

The sample holds a few counts of this clonotype. The rearrangement uses TRBV7-3 and TRBJ2-5; perhaps D is TRBD1 or TRBD2 (5 bases each). The J call may be mistaken, given a closer DNA end match to TRBJ2-1. Germline V gives CDR1 SGHTA, CDR2 FQGTGA. This CDR3 region has 13 residues. The CDR3, as DNA: TGTGCCAGCAGCCCCGTCGGGGCTAATGAGCAGTTCTTC. Residues: CASSPVGANEQFF.

This clonotype turned up a few times. The rearrangement uses TRBV6-6 and TRBJ2-5; D not resolved. The V and J ends lost 2 bases and 5 bases respectively, with 6 bases between them. Germline V gene data show CDR1 as MNHNY and CDR2 as SVGAGI (reference sequence). The CDR3 spans 12 residues. In DNA, the CDR3 is TGTGCCAGCAGTTACGGGGTGGAGACCCAGTACTTC. Translation: CASSYGVETQYF.

This clonotype occurred a few times. The V call is TRBV25-1, the J call TRBJ1-5; D gene unclear. CDR1 is MGHDK, CDR2 SYGVNS, per germline. The CDR3 is 15 amino acids. V gave up 5 bases and J gave up 3 bases, with 14 bases separating them. CDR3 bases: TGTGCCAGCAGTCCCGAAGGGCCTAACAATCAGCCCCAGCATTTT. Protein sequence: CASSPEGPNNQPQHF.

This chain uses TRBV7-6 with TRBJ1-3; 8 nucleotides line up with TRBD1. V gave up 2 bases and J gave up 3 bases; unmatched junction bases: 3. This CDR3 spans 15 amino acids. Germline V lookup: CDR1 SGHVS, CDR2 FNYEAQ. CDR3 region: CASSLPDRVGNTIYF. The DNA of the CDR3 is TGTGCCAGCAGCTTACCGGACAGGGTTGGAAACACCATATATTTT.

V and J are TRBV5-1 and TRBJ2-7; the D is unclear. The germline V gene has CDR1 SGHRS and CDR2 YFSETQ. CDR3 length: 14 amino acids. V was clipped by 4 bases and J by 0 bases, with 11 bases between them. In DNA, the CDR3 is TGCGCCAGCAGCCCCAGGAATCCCTCCTACGAGCAGTACTTC. This codes for CASSPRNPSYEQYF.

This chain joins TRBV28 and TRBJ2-5; 9 nucleotides align to TRBD2. The CDR3 contains 18 residues. The junction had 17 bases not matched to a gene; V was cut back by 6 bases and J by 3 bases. The germline V gene has CDR1 MDHEN and CDR2 SYDVKM. The CDR3 sequence: CASSQTTGTSLPKETQYF. The CDR3 bases are TGTGCCAGCAGCCAAACCACCGGGACTAGCTTACCAAAAGAGACCCAGTACTTC.

This chain links TRBV28 with TRBJ2-3; 7 bases agree with TRBD2. J was trimmed by 5 bases and V by 2 bases; bases with no gene match: 10. The CDR3 runs 16 residues. Germline CDR1 and CDR2: MDHEN and SYDVKM. CDR3 in DNA: TGTGCCAGCAGTTTACCCGCGGGAGTCACTGGAGATACGCAGTATTTT. Translation gives CASSLPAGVTGDTQYF.

This clonotype was observed a few times. The CDR3 sequence: CASSLDPLKGAGNTIYF. CDR3 DNA: TGTGCCAGCAGCTTAGACCCTTTAAAGGGTGCCGGAAACACCATATATTTT. The chain recombines TRBV7-2 with TRBJ1-3; D gene uncertain. CDR1 and CDR2 from the germline V gene are SGHTA and FQGNSA. This CDR3 contains 17 residues. V lost 1 base and J 4 bases, leaving 17 bases between the germline ends.

This clonotype was recorded a few times. The chain combines TRBV2 with TRBJ2-4, with D unclear. The germline V gene encodes CDR1 SNHLY and CDR2 FYNNEI. The germline V and J ends were trimmed by 3 bases and 1 base, with 10 bases remaining between them. The CDR3 has 15 residues. CDR3 region: CASSDRFSAKNIQYF. CDR3 coding DNA: TGTGCCAGCAGTGATCGGTTTTCGGCCAAAAACATTCAGTACTTC. The variable domain in full, with the rest retrieved from reference TRBV2 and TRBJ2-4, is EPEVTQTPSHQVTQMGQEVILRCVPISNHLYFYWYRQILGQKVEFLVSFYNNEISEKSEIFDDQFSVERPDGSNFTLKIRSTKLEDSAMYFCASSDRFSAKNIQYFGAGTRLSVL.

The V gene is TRBV7-2, the J gene TRBJ1-4, with a weak D call TRBD1 (5 bases). The germline V and J ends were trimmed by 2 bases and 3 bases, with 10 bases remaining between them. CDR3 length: 15 residues. Germline V lookup: CDR1 SGHTA, CDR2 FQGNSA. CDR3 protein: CASSLRPGSNEKLFF. The DNA of the CDR3 is TGTGCCAGCAGCTTACGTCCAGGGTCTAATGAAAAACTGTTTTTT.

The chain recombines TRBV12-5 with TRBJ2-1; a weak D match, TRBD1 (6 bases). The CDR3 is 15 amino acids. CDR1 is LGHNT and CDR2 is FRNRAP in the germline V gene. Trimming left V 6 bases short and J 8 bases short, with 20 bases between. The CDR3 loop is CASGHGSFSGDEQFF. The CDR3 nucleotides read TGTGCTAGTGGCCATGGGTCTTTTTCAGGGGATGAGCAGTTCTTC.

The chain joins TRBV4-2 to TRBJ2-1; 8 positions agree with TRBD2. The CDR3 loop spans 15 amino acids. Germline trimming cut 0 bases from V and 3 bases from J; bases unmatched to any gene: 1. Germline V lookup: CDR1 LGHNA, CDR2 YNFKEQ. This CDR3 reads CASSQEAGDYNEQFF. The DNA of the CDR3 is TGTGCCAGCAGCCAAGAAGCGGGAGACTACAATGAGCAGTTCTTC.

This clonotype was seen more than once but under ten times. J is TRBJ2-2 and V is TRBV18; D may be TRBD2 (6 bases). The CDR3 is 14 amino acids. Per germline, CDR1 KGHSH and CDR2 LQKENI. V gave up 6 bases and J gave up 2 bases, with 10 bases separating them. The CDR3 region is CASSDYLNTGELFF. CDR3 DNA: TGTGCCAGCTCGGACTACCTAAACACCGGGGAGCTGTTTTTT. The whole variable domain, filled in from reference TRBV18 and TRBJ2-2, reads NAGVMQNPRHLVRRRGQEARLRCSPMKGHSHVYWYRQLPEEGLKFMVYLQKENIIDESGMPKERFSAEFPKEGPSILRIQQVVRGDSAAYFCASSDYLNTGELFFGEGSRLTVL.